A single sample is the source of the 5 T cell receptor beta chains below, sequenced in a study of PD-1 blockade in classical Hodgkin lymphoma. Time point indicated: cycle 4 day 1 (C4D1), after 5 to 7 weeks of nivolumab. Every single patient, without exception, relapsed after autologous stem cell transplantation, and brentuximab vedotin exposure varied. The assay was immunoSEQ multiplex PCR, and TCRdb's table has in-frame clones only and misses some. The sample yields some 33,000 clones, around 82% seen once. The sample consisted of peripheral blood mononuclear cells (PBMCs), taken before the fourth cycle of nivolumab. Every receptor here comes from a human donor with classical Hodgkin lymphoma.

CDR3 residues: CASSLGETTGELFF. CDR3 nucleotides: TGTGCCAGCAGCTTAGGGGAGACCACCGGGGAGCTGTTTTTT. J is TRBJ2-2 and V is TRBV7-2; D perhaps matches TRBD2 (5 bases). Trimming cost V 1 base and J 4 bases, with 7 bases left between them. The germline gives CDR1 SGHTA, CDR2 FQGNSA. CDR3 length: 14 residues.

This clone turned up a few times. The rearrangement links TRBV10-1 to TRBJ1-3, with D maybe TRBD1 (6 bases). CDR3 size: 14 residues. V lost 2 bases and J lost 2, with 7 bases in between. The germline CDR1 and CDR2 sequences are WNHNN and SYGVQD (reference sequence). DNA of the CDR3: TGCGCCAGCAGTGAGGGGACAACTGGAAACACCATATATTTT. Its translation: CASSEGTTGNTIYF.

The chain combines TRBV6-4 with TRBJ1-5; D gene uncertain. Trimming removed 3 bases at V and 2 bases at J, with 11 bases between. Germline-derived CDR1 and CDR2 are MRHNA and SNTAGT. There are 15 residues in the CDR3. CDR3 residues: CASSESPWGNQPQHF. DNA for the CDR3: TGTGCCAGCAGTGAAAGCCCTTGGGGCAATCAGCCCCAGCATTTT.

The chain uses TRBV7-9 and TRBJ2-1; 10 bases map to TRBD2. CDR1 is SEHNR and CDR2 is FQNEAQ in the germline V gene (reference sequence). J gave up 6 bases and V 4 bases, and 6 bases lay outside the gene matches. The CDR3 totals 15 residues. The CDR3 reads CASSSLAGGINEQFF. The CDR3, as DNA: TGTGCCAGCAGCTCTTTAGCGGGGGGCATCAATGAGCAGTTCTTC. The full variable domain, its missing parts supplied by reference TRBV7-9 and TRBJ2-1, is DTGVSQNPRHKITKRGQNVTFRCDPISEHNRLYWYRQTLGQGPEFLTYFQNEAQLEKSRLLSDRFSAERPKGSFSTLEIQRTEQGDSAMYLCASSSLAGGINEQFFGPGTRLTVL.

V is TRBV6-6 and J is TRBJ1-3; the D gene is possibly TRBD1 (5 bases). The germline V gene encodes CDR1 MNHNY and CDR2 SVGAGI (reference sequence). Between the trimmed V and J ends, which lost 5 bases and 12 bases, there was a span of 17 bases. The CDR3 is 13 residues long. CDR3 region: CASSQGTVFSIYF. In DNA form, the CDR3 reads TGTGCCAGCAGTCAAGGGACGGTTTTTAGCATATATTTT.